One and the same sample provided the 22 T cell receptor beta chains below, sequenced in a study of blood T cells in healthy people across ages. A second PCR of 7 to 11 cycles used a sample-barcoded 5' primer and a J-beta primer mix. TCRdb passed the 5' RACE reads through MiXCR, listing each CDR3 protein once. The table lists around 650,000 distinct CDR3 sequences, roughly two fifths of them singletons. What was sequenced was blood. The receptors originated from a man older than 75 in good health.

The V and J genes are TRBV20-1 and TRBJ2-3; TRBD2 matches 7 bases. The CDR3 consists of 15 residues. Germline V CDR1 and CDR2: DFQATT, SNEGSKA (reference sequence). The J segment lost 0 bases and the V segment lost 3 bases, leaving 6 bases of the junction unmatched. The CDR3 region is CSASSSGSSTDTQYF. CDR3 nucleotides: TGCAGTGCTAGCTCTAGCGGTTCTAGCACAGATACGCAGTATTTT.

This sequence joins TRBV6-2 or TRBV6-3 and TRBJ2-5; D remains unclear. The CDR3 has 14 residues. CDR1 and CDR2 (germline): MNHEY, SVGEGT. V was trimmed by 2 bases and J by 5 bases, leaving 12 bases between them. CDR3 in amino acids: CASSYGFPSETQYF. The CDR3 bases are TGTGCCAGCAGTTACGGCTTCCCCTCCGAGACCCAGTACTTC.

Regarding this clonotype: An end of the junction does not agree with germline; a read error may underlie this. The rearrangement links TRBV7-2 to TRBJ1-2; 7 nucleotides align to TRBD1. From germline, CDR1 is SGHTA and CDR2 FQGNSA. The CDR3 loop spans 13 amino acids. The CDR3 bases are TGTGCCAGCGGCTTGGACAGGACCTATGGCTACACCTTC. Its translation is CASGLDRTYGYTF. Using reference TRBV7-2 and TRBJ1-2 for the parts outside the CDR3, the full variable domain is GAGVSQSPSNKVTEKGKDVELRCDPISGHTALYWYRQSLGQGLEFLIYFQGNSAPDKSGLPSDRFSAERTGGSVSTLTIQRTQQEDSAVYLCASGLDRTYGYTFGSGTRLTVV.

This clonotype was seen more than once but under ten times. The chain recombines TRBV4-3 with TRBJ2-2; D is undetermined. CDR3 size: 16 residues. Germline CDR1 and CDR2: LGHNA and YSLEER. Trimming cost V 5 bases and J 0 bases, with 13 bases left between them. CDR3 amino acids: CASSSRGFANTGELFF. As DNA, the CDR3 is TGCGCCAGCAGCTCCCGAGGATTCGCGAACACCGGGGAGCTGTTTTTT.

The rearrangement joins TRBV4-1 to TRBJ1-2; tentative D call: TRBD1 (6 bases). The CDR3 covers 14 residues. The germline V gene encodes CDR1 MGHRA and CDR2 YSYEKL. Trimming stripped 5 bases from V and 8 bases from J, with 18 bases between. The CDR3 DNA follows: TGCGCCAGCAGCTCCCCGGGTGGGGGGCGAGGCTACACCTTC. The encoded protein is CASSSPGGGRGYTF.

The rearrangement joins TRBV10-1 to TRBJ2-5; maybe TRBD1 (6 bases). Germline assignment: CDR1 WNHNN and CDR2 SYGVQD (reference sequence). The V gene lost 5 bases and the J gene lost 7 bases, with 17 bases spanning the gap. The CDR3 has 14 amino acids. The chain's CDR3 is CASSPQGTRRTQYF. The CDR3 coding sequence is TGCGCCAGCAGTCCACAGGGCACTCGGAGGACCCAGTACTTC.

The genes are TRBV5-1 and TRBJ1-4; no definite D call. This CDR3 comprises 13 residues. Germline lookup yields CDR1 SGHRS and CDR2 YFSETQ. V lost 4 bases and J 0 bases, leaving 4 bases between the germline ends. CDR3 amino acids: CASSPTTNEKLFF. DNA for the CDR3: TGCGCCAGCAGCCCCACAACTAATGAAAAACTGTTTTTT.

J is TRBJ2-7 and V is TRBV5-1; 14 nucleotides agree with TRBD2. The germline V gene has CDR1 SGHRS and CDR2 YFSETQ. This CDR3 has 16 amino acids. The J segment lost 4 bases and the V segment lost 4 bases, leaving 7 bases of the junction unmatched. The CDR3 loop reads CASSAGTSGSLYEQYF. In DNA form, the CDR3 reads TGCGCCAGCAGCGCCGGGACTAGCGGGAGTCTTTACGAGCAGTACTTC.

This clonotype occurred once. It may be a read error: a sequence one base away is much more abundant. The chain has TRBV7-2 and TRBJ2-7, with D perhaps TRBD2 (6 bases). The CDR3 has 13 amino acids. Germline loops: CDR1 SGHTA, CDR2 FQGNSA. V was pared by 8 bases and J by 1 base, with 12 bases between. CDR3 bases: TGTGCCAGCGGCCCCGGAGGGTCCTACGAGCAGTACTTC. It is translated as CASGPGGSYEQYF.

The chain couples TRBV28 to TRBJ2-5; 7 nucleotides agree with TRBD1. The assigned J gene may be wrong: the sequence end matches TRBJ2-7 better. This CDR3 is 12 amino acids long. Germline CDR1 and CDR2: MDHEN and SYDVKM. CDR3 in DNA: TGTGCCACCGGGGACAGTTTCTCCGAGCAGTACTTC. This translates into CATGDSFSEQYF.

The chain recombines TRBV5-1 with TRBJ2-2; TRBD1 might be the D (6 bases). The CDR3 is made up of 15 amino acids. Germline V CDR1 and CDR2: SGHRS, YFSETQ. Trimming cost V 0 bases and J 1 base, with 7 bases left between them. The CDR3 is CASSLVDRNTGELFF. The CDR3, as DNA: TGCGCCAGCAGCTTGGTGGACAGGAACACCGGGGAGCTGTTTTTT.

The CDR3 spells CASSLLLSGPQTVPYEQYF. CDR3 in DNA: TGCGCCAGCAGCCTCCTTCTATCCGGGCCCCAAACCGTCCCCTACGAGCAGTACTTC. The chain carries TRBV4-3 and TRBJ2-7; D is unresolved. Germline assignment: CDR1 LGHNA and CDR2 YSLEER. CDR3 length: 19 residues. V was clipped by 4 bases and J by 2 bases, with 27 bases between them.

This clonotype was counted between two and nine times. The chain employs TRBV7-2 and TRBJ2-3, with D perhaps being TRBD1 or TRBD2 (6 bases each). Germline V gene data show CDR1 as SGHTA and CDR2 as FQGNSA. V was pared by 5 bases and J by 5 bases, with 17 bases between. The CDR3 consists of 15 residues. CDR3 sequence: CASSDGGPWGDTQYF. DNA of the CDR3: TGTGCCAGCAGCGACGGGGGCCCTTGGGGAGATACGCAGTATTTT.

A few counts support this clonotype. This rearrangement joins TRBV7-2 to TRBJ2-3; TRBD1 might be the D (5 bases). V was cut by 8 bases and J by 1 base, with 7 bases left in between. Germline CDR1 and CDR2: SGHTA and FQGNSA. This CDR3 is 12 amino acids long. CDR3 coding DNA: TGTGCCAGCCAGACAGGCACAGATACGCAGTATTTT. Translated: CASQTGTDTQYF.

Many counts were recorded for this clonotype. This sequence joins TRBV29-1 and TRBJ2-7, with D perhaps TRBD2 (5 bases). Between the trimmed V and J ends, which lost 3 bases and 2 bases, there was a span of 17 bases. The CDR3 length is 15 residues. Germline CDR1 and CDR2: SQVTM and ANQGSEA. For the CDR3, the DNA is TGCAGCGTTGAGAGGGCGGCCGTGGGGACCTACGAGCAGTACTTC. It yields the protein CSVERAAVGTYEQYF.

This chain links TRBV12-3 or TRBV12-4 with TRBJ2-1, with 10 bases that match TRBD1. This CDR3 spans 16 amino acids. Losses at the gene ends were 7 bases for V and 5 bases for J; bases not matched to a gene: 11. DNA of the CDR3: TGTGCCAGCACAGCTCGTGGGACAGGGGCAAACAATGAGCAGTTCTTC. This codes for CASTARGTGANNEQFF.

This clonotype appeared many times. The chain employs TRBV12-3 or TRBV12-4 and TRBJ2-5; no clear D. Trimming took off 4 bases at V and 5 bases at J, with 14 bases between the two ends. This CDR3 is built from 14 residues. The CDR3 coding sequence is TGTGCCAGCAGTTCTTGGGCGAGGCTTGAGACCCAGTACTTC. Amino acid sequence: CASSSWARLETQYF.

The chain carries TRBV20-1 and TRBJ2-1; 7 nucleotides line up with TRBD1. This CDR3 is built from 16 residues. V lost 6 bases and J lost 0; bases outside the gene matches: 11. CDR1 DFQATT and CDR2 SNEGSKA come from the germline V gene (reference sequence). In DNA, the CDR3 is TGCAGTGCACCACGGACAGGCATGAGCTCCTACAATGAGCAGTTCTTC. Translated, it gives CSAPRTGMSSYNEQFF.

A few counts support this clonotype. This chain links TRBV15 with TRBJ2-4, with a possible D match to TRBD1 (7 bases). The CDR3 covers 18 residues. V was pared by 0 bases and J by 2 bases, with 17 bases between. Per germline, CDR1 LNHNV and CDR2 YYDKDF (reference sequence). CDR3 bases: TGTGCCACCAGCAGAGATTTGGAGGGGGCTGGATCCAAAAACATTCAGTACTTC. Its translation is CATSRDLEGAGSKNIQYF.

The V call is TRBV5-6, the J call TRBJ2-4, with D perhaps matching TRBD1 (5 bases). The DNA end is a closer match to TRBJ2-5, so the J assignment may be wrong. In germline, CDR1 is SGHDT, CDR2 YYEEEE. This CDR3 spans 12 amino acids. The CDR3 reads CASRDTQETQYF. The CDR3 coding sequence is TGTGCCAGCAGGGACACCCAAGAGACCCAGTACTTC.

This clonotype was counted ten times or more. This rearrangement joins TRBV29-1 to TRBJ2-4; D not certain. Germline V lookup: CDR1 SQVTM, CDR2 ANQGSEA. Trimming pared 4 bases from V and 0 bases from J, leaving 13 bases between. The CDR3 is 15 amino acids. CDR3 region: CSVVGEPLAKNIQYF. The CDR3 DNA reads as TGCAGCGTTGTAGGAGAACCCCTAGCCAAAAACATTCAGTACTTC.

The table lists this clonotype with a few counts. This chain joins TRBV18 and TRBJ2-5, with a weak D call TRBD2 (7 bases). This CDR3 has 14 residues. V lost 2 bases and J lost 1, with 8 bases in between. Germline lookup yields CDR1 KGHSH and CDR2 LQKENI. The CDR3 protein is CASSPAGAQETQYF. The CDR3 DNA reads as TGTGCCAGCTCACCAGCGGGGGCCCAAGAGACCCAGTACTTC.